The 26 T cell receptor beta chains below come from one sample, sequenced in a study of cytomegalovirus exposure and HLA in healthy donors. The PCR employed 60 Vbeta primers together with 13 Jbeta primers. The data were produced by immunoSEQ multiplex PCR, yet TCRdb's version contains in-frame clones alone and is incomplete. Of a few hundred thousand clones in the sample, 70% to 90% were seen once. Sample: PBMCs. These TCRs come from a woman younger than 30 in good health and CMV-seronegative.

The chain employs TRBV11-2 and TRBJ2-7, with 12 bases that match TRBD2. Unmatched junction bases numbered 6, after V lost 3 bases and J lost 12 bases. The CDR3 is 13 amino acids. Germline CDR1 reads SGHAT; CDR2 reads FQNNGV. CDR3 nucleotide sequence: TGTGCCAGCAGCTTGACTAGCGGGGGAATAGGGTACTTC. Translating gives CASSLTSGGIGYF.

V and J are TRBV19 and TRBJ1-3; D not certain. CDR3 length: 12 residues. The germline CDR1 and CDR2 sequences are LNHDA and SQIVND (reference sequence). Deletions cut 3 bases from V and 8 bases from J, with 8 bases between. The CDR3 DNA reads as TGTGCCAGTAGTATCGCCGGTCACACCATATATTTT. This translates into CASSIAGHTIYF.

Here the CDR3 reads CASSQDLLNTEAFF. The CDR3 region has the DNA TGCGCCAGCAGCCAAGATCTCTTAAACACTGAAGCTTTCTTT. V and J are TRBV4-1 and TRBJ1-1; D ambiguous. V was cut by 0 bases and J by 2 bases, with 7 bases left in between. The CDR3 consists of 14 residues. CDR1 and CDR2 from the germline V gene are MGHRA and YSYEKL.

This sequence joins TRBV19 and TRBJ1-1, with a weak D call TRBD1 (5 bases). Per the germline V gene, CDR1 is LNHDA and CDR2 is SQIVND (reference sequence). The CDR3 is made up of 17 amino acids. V gave up 1 base and J gave up 5 bases, with 20 bases separating them. CDR3 amino acids: CASSIGGFGRVATEAFF. DNA for the CDR3: TGTGCCAGTAGTATAGGCGGTTTTGGCAGGGTGGCAACTGAAGCTTTCTTT.

The J gene is TRBJ2-7, the V gene TRBV7-9; D perhaps matches TRBD1 (6 bases). V was trimmed by 3 bases and J by 4 bases, leaving 22 bases between them. Germline CDR1 is SEHNR and CDR2 is FQNEAQ (reference sequence). This CDR3 is built from 17 residues. The CDR3 protein is CASSFLTSGRGFYEQYF. CDR3 nucleotide sequence: TGTGCCAGCAGCTTTCTAACCTCGGGCAGGGGATTTTACGAGCAGTACTTC.

The chain links TRBV6-4 to TRBJ1-1, with D unresolved. Germline CDR1 MRHNA, CDR2 SNTAGT. V was shortened by 5 bases and J by 2 bases, with 9 bases between the two germline ends. The CDR3 covers 13 residues. DNA of the CDR3: TGTGCCAGCAGTAAACAGAGTAACACTGAAGCTTTCTTT. Translation: CASSKQSNTEAFF.

The V and J genes are TRBV19 and TRBJ1-1; D is possibly TRBD1 (5 bases). This CDR3 comprises 18 residues. Trimming pared 0 bases from V and 0 bases from J, leaving 17 bases between. In germline, CDR1 is LNHDA, CDR2 SQIVND (reference sequence). This CDR3 reads CASSIDPGGGKLNTEAFF. In nucleotides, the CDR3 is TGTGCCAGTAGTATAGATCCGGGGGGAGGAAAACTGAACACTGAAGCTTTCTTT.

This chain links TRBV13 with TRBJ2-7, with TRBD1 identical over 9 bases. V lost 5 bases to trimming and J lost 3 bases; unmatched junction nucleotides: 8. This CDR3 has 15 residues. The germline gives CDR1 PRHDT, CDR2 FYEKMQ (reference sequence). CDR3 protein: CASSRPGTGNYEQYF. CDR3 DNA: TGTGCCAGCAGCAGACCTGGGACAGGGAACTACGAGCAGTACTTC.

This chain joins TRBV5-1 and TRBJ2-1; maybe TRBD2 (5 bases). Trimming took off 0 bases at V and 1 base at J, with 8 bases between the two ends. CDR3 length: 15 amino acids. Germline V gene data show CDR1 as SGHRS and CDR2 as YFSETQ. The CDR3 nucleotides are TGCGCCAGCAGCTTGGATTCGGGGTCCTACAATGAGCAGTTCTTC. Translation gives CASSLDSGSYNEQFF.

This clone was seen a single time. The V call is TRBV7-3, the J call TRBJ2-5, with 16 bases aligning to TRBD2. Germline V CDR1 and CDR2: SGHTA, FQGTGA. V lost 2 bases, J lost 5 bases, and 5 bases stayed unmatched. CDR3 length: 17 amino acids. The CDR3 sequence is CASSLGTSGGAWETQYF. As DNA, the CDR3 is TGTGCCAGCAGCTTAGGGACTAGCGGGGGGGCTTGGGAGACCCAGTACTTC.

The J gene is TRBJ1-2, the V gene TRBV7-6; D gene unclear. CDR1 is SGHVS, CDR2 FNYEAQ, per germline. This CDR3 has 13 amino acids. The V end was cut by 1 base, the J end by 4 bases, with 7 bases between. The CDR3 coding sequence is TGTGCCAGCAGCTTAGATGGCAGCTATGGCTACACCTTC. It codes for CASSLDGSYGYTF.

The chain uses TRBV11-3 and TRBJ1-3; a weak D match, TRBD1 (5 bases). From germline, CDR1 is SGHNT and CDR2 YENEEA. The germline V and J ends were trimmed by 1 base and 4 bases, with 14 bases remaining between them. The CDR3 has 16 amino acids. CDR3 coding DNA: TGTGCCAGCAGCTTAGGACCAGGGCCAGCAGGAAACACCATATATTTT. This codes for CASSLGPGPAGNTIYF.

The V gene is TRBV5-1, the J gene TRBJ1-1; possible D gene TRBD1, 6 bases. V lost 0 bases, J lost 0 bases, and 9 bases lay in between. Germline CDR1 reads SGHRS; CDR2 reads YFSETQ. The CDR3 loop spans 15 amino acids. CDR3 nucleotides: TGCGCCAGCAGCTTGGCCAGGGGCCTGAACACTGAAGCTTTCTTT. This encodes CASSLARGLNTEAFF.

V gene TRBV6-5 combines with J gene TRBJ2-5; TRBD1 is a possible D gene (6 bases). The V and J ends lost 4 bases and 7 bases respectively, with 16 bases between them. Looked up from germline, CDR1 is MNHEY and CDR2 is SVGAGI. The CDR3 covers 14 residues. The CDR3 DNA reads as TGTGCCAGCAGTTTAGGGGGAAAGAAGGGGACCCAGTACTTC. It encodes CASSLGGKKGTQYF.

The J gene is TRBJ1-2, the V gene TRBV19; 7 nucleotides agree with TRBD1. V lost 4 bases, J lost 8 bases, and 7 bases stayed unmatched. Germline CDR1 is LNHDA and CDR2 is SQIVND (reference sequence). This CDR3 region has 13 residues. Here the CDR3 reads CASSTDRARGYTF. As DNA, the CDR3 is TGTGCCAGTAGTACAGACAGGGCTCGCGGCTACACCTTC. Supplemented by reference TRBV19 and TRBJ1-2, the full variable domain reads DGGITQSPKYLFRKEGQNVTLSCEQNLNHDAMYWYRQDPGQGLRLIYYSQIVNDFQKGDIAEGYSVSREKKESFPLTVTSAQKNPTAFYLCASSTDRARGYTFGSGTRLTVV.

The CDR3 bases are TGTGCCAGCTCACCATTGGACACTAACTATGGCTACACCTTC. Amino acid sequence: CASSPLDTNYGYTF. The chain has TRBV18 and TRBJ1-2; weak D call: TRBD1 (5 bases). The CDR3 is 14 amino acids. The V gene's germline CDR1 is KGHSH and CDR2 LQKENI. V dropped 2 bases and J dropped 0 bases, with 7 bases sitting between them.

The rearrangement links TRBV9 to TRBJ2-1, with 8 bases aligning to TRBD2. Germline V gene data show CDR1 as SGDLS and CDR2 as YYNGEE. V trimming: 0 bases; J trimming: 2 bases; junction bases outside the gene matches: 1. The CDR3 contains 15 residues. This chain's CDR3 is CASSVDGGAYNEQFF. The DNA of the CDR3 is TGTGCCAGCAGCGTAGACGGGGGGGCCTACAATGAGCAGTTCTTC.

V usage is TRBV13 and J usage is TRBJ1-3; D is ambiguous. The CDR3 consists of 17 residues. Germline lookup yields CDR1 PRHDT and CDR2 FYEKMQ (reference sequence). V was shortened by 5 bases and J by 2 bases, with 19 bases between the two germline ends. CDR3 nucleotides: TGTGCCAGCAGCCTCGAACTTAATCGCGTTGCTGGAAACACCATATATTTT. This translates into CASSLELNRVAGNTIYF.

In its sample, this clone was seen once. The chain uses TRBV5-5 and TRBJ2-7; TRBD2 aligns across 12 bases. This CDR3 has 14 residues. J gave up 5 bases and V 5 bases, and 5 bases lay outside the gene matches. The germline CDR1 and CDR2 sequences are SGHKS and YYEKEE (reference sequence). The CDR3 is CASSLRTSGDEQYF. CDR3 DNA sequence: TGTGCCAGCAGTTTACGGACTAGCGGGGACGAGCAGTACTTC.

The DNA of the CDR3 is TGTGCCAGCAGTAGGCGGGGGGAGAGCTCCTACAATGAGCAGTTCTTC. Protein product: CASSRRGESSYNEQFF. The rearrangement joins TRBV2 to TRBJ2-1, with 8 bases fitting TRBD2. The CDR3 totals 16 residues. Germline V CDR1 and CDR2: SNHLY, FYNNEI. V trimming: 5 bases; J trimming: 0 bases; junction bases outside the gene matches: 6.

The chain is built from TRBV9 and TRBJ1-4; TRBD1 agrees at 8 bases. V was clipped by 2 bases and J by 7 bases; unmatched bases: 10. Germline V gene sequence: CDR1 SGDLS, CDR2 YYNGEE. The CDR3 is made up of 16 amino acids. CDR3 bases: TGTGCCAGCAGCGTTTTCCCCCAGGGGGCGGGTGAAAAACTGTTTTTT. Translated, it gives CASSVFPQGAGEKLFF. Filled out from reference TRBV9 and TRBJ1-4, the complete variable domain reads DSGVTQTPKHLITATGQRVTLRCSPRSGDLSVYWYQQSLDQGLQFLIQYYNGEERAKGNILERFSAQQFPDLHSELNLSSLELGDSALYFCASSVFPQGAGEKLFFGSGTQLSVL.

The chain couples TRBV6-6 to TRBJ2-7; 10 nucleotides agree with TRBD1. Germline trimming cut 6 bases from V and 5 bases from J; bases unmatched to any gene: 10. The CDR3 runs 15 residues. In germline, CDR1 is MNHNY, CDR2 SVGAGI (reference sequence). The CDR3 sequence: CASRNRDRGSHEQYF. The CDR3, as DNA: TGTGCCAGCAGGAACCGGGACAGGGGTTCCCACGAGCAGTACTTC.

The chain's CDR3 is CASGKSGALYEQYF. As DNA, the CDR3 is TGTGCTAGTGGGAAGTCAGGGGCCTTATACGAGCAGTACTTC. The chain combines TRBV12-5 with TRBJ2-7; the D gene is possibly TRBD1 (6 bases). The ends were cut back, 6 bases at V and 4 bases at J, with 16 bases in the middle. Germline values: CDR1 LGHNT, CDR2 FRNRAP. The CDR3 is 14 amino acids.

The rearrangement links TRBV2 to TRBJ2-7; tentatively, D is TRBD2 (7 bases). This CDR3 has 14 amino acids. V was cut by 8 bases and J by 5 bases, with 19 bases left in between. The V gene's germline CDR1 is SNHLY and CDR2 FYNNEI. This CDR3 is CASRSGGPYHEQYF. The CDR3 DNA reads TGTGCCAGCCGGTCGGGGGGCCCGTACCACGAGCAGTACTTC.

The chain carries TRBV5-1 and TRBJ2-1, with TRBD2 matching 11 bases. Germline lookup yields CDR1 SGHRS and CDR2 YFSETQ. V dropped 4 bases and J dropped 0; count of bases not matched to a gene: 6. This CDR3 has 17 amino acids. This CDR3 reads CASSLAGGTSSYNEQFF. DNA of the CDR3: TGCGCCAGCAGCCTAGCGGGGGGCACGAGCTCCTACAATGAGCAGTTCTTC.

This chain joins TRBV6-1 and TRBJ1-2; D remains unclear. The CDR3 is 13 amino acids. Per germline, CDR1 MNHNS and CDR2 SASEGT. The germline V and J ends were trimmed by 3 bases and 4 bases, with 9 bases remaining between them. The CDR3 is CASSDERSYGYTF. The CDR3 DNA reads as TGTGCCAGCAGTGACGAGAGGAGCTATGGCTACACCTTC.